This TCR beta chain originates from a study of beta chain features in type 1 diabetes. Study observations and caveats: Whatever favoring of shorter templates PCR might show would apply equally to patients and controls. TCRB CDR3s from Type 1 diabetes patients were moderately but significantly shorter in all four CD4+ subsets. Junctions at VDJ sites from type 1 diabetes patients had fewer insertions and more deletions.

Sequencing targeted expressed TCRB transcripts, as all isolated RNA had been reverse transcribed. Profiled with immunoSEQ multiplex PCR; TCRdb holds only in-frame clones, not every one. This table holds approximately 260,000 clones, around 24% found once. From germline, CDR1 is SGDLS and CDR2 YYNGEE. V lost 0 bases and J lost 9; bases outside the gene matches: 5. This CDR3 contains 14 residues. One heparinised blood draw averaging about 110 mL was given by each donor. The authors sorted CD4+ naive, central memory, regulatory and stem cell-like memory cells via CD45RO/CCR7/CD25/CD127/CD95/CD27. As concerns this clone: Its specificity is unknown.

This TCR was sampled from a woman in her 30s with type 1 diabetes. The sequencing sample was made of naive CD4+ T cells from blood. The rearrangement uses TRBV9 and TRBJ2-1, with 8 bases fitting TRBD2. The CDR3 region is CASSVVSTSAEQFF. CDR3 bases: TGTGCCAGCAGCGTAGTATCGACTAGCGCTGAGCAGTTCTTC.